The 26 T cell receptor beta chains below were found in one sample sequenced in a study of blood T cell repertoires in COVID-19. TCRdb's table, derived via immunoSEQ multiplex PCR, lists solely in-frame clones and lacks some. The sample holds about 140,000 clones, about 90% seen once. Material: peripheral blood. These receptors were collected from a woman aged 80 or older with acute or convalescent COVID-19.

CDR3 region: CAWSWRGHLKYF. The CDR3 DNA reads as TGTGCCTGGAGTTGGCGGGGGCACCTCAAGTACTTC. V usage is TRBV30 and J usage is TRBJ2-5, with TRBD2 as a possible D gene (7 bases). Germline V gene data show CDR1 as GTSNPN and CDR2 as SVGIG (reference sequence). V shed 2 bases and J shed 12 bases, with 16 bases lying between them. The CDR3 has 12 residues.

The V gene is TRBV3-1 (or the pseudogene TRBV3-2), the J gene TRBJ2-5; a weak D match, TRBD2 (5 bases). The CDR3 spans 17 residues. V was cut by 4 bases and J by 5 bases, with 23 bases left in between. The germline gives CDR1 LGHDT, CDR2 YNNKEL (reference sequence). The CDR3 DNA reads as TGTGCCAGCAGCCCCACGGGAACGACCCGGGTGGGCGAGACCCAGTACTTC. Amino acids: CASSPTGTTRVGETQYF.

Only one count was recorded for this clone. This sequence joins TRBV19 and TRBJ1-5, with D unresolved. Germline CDR1 LNHDA, CDR2 SQIVND (reference sequence). This CDR3 is built from 13 residues. V was pared by 3 bases and J by 4 bases, with 7 bases between. The CDR3 DNA reads TGTGCCAGTAGTATCCAGCGGAATCAGCCCCAGCATTTT. Protein product: CASSIQRNQPQHF. Full variable domain (remainder filled in from reference TRBV19 and TRBJ1-5): DGGITQSPKYLFRKEGQNVTLSCEQNLNHDAMYWYRQDPGQGLRLIYYSQIVNDFQKGDIAEGYSVSREKKESFPLTVTSAQKNPTAFYLCASSIQRNQPQHFGDGTRLSIL.

Concerning this clone: This CDR3 is also generated by other DNA sequences in the sample. The chain is built from TRBV7-3 and TRBJ1-1; D is undetermined. The CDR3 contains 13 residues. Trimming took 5 bases from V and 0 from J, leaving 7 bases between them. Per the germline V gene, CDR1 is SGHTA and CDR2 is FQGTGA. The chain's CDR3 is CASSLRMNTEAFF. The CDR3 DNA is TGTGCCAGCAGCCTCAGAATGAACACTGAAGCTTTCTTT.

This clone was seen only a few times. J is TRBJ1-2 and V is TRBV5-4, with D possibly matching TRBD1 (5 bases). Germline V CDR1 and CDR2: SGHNT, YYREEE (reference sequence). CDR3 length: 14 amino acids. V was pared by 9 bases and J by 3 bases, with 18 bases between. CDR3 loop: CANQPDKPDYGYTF. For the CDR3, the DNA is TGTGCCAACCAACCGGACAAACCCGACTATGGCTACACCTTC.

The rearrangement uses TRBV9 and TRBJ1-4, with D maybe TRBD1 (6 bases). Germline CDR1 reads SGDLS; CDR2 reads YYNGEE. The CDR3 sequence is 15 residues long. V was pared by 3 bases and J by 2 bases, with 11 bases between. CDR3 DNA sequence: TGTGCCAGCAGCGCAACGGGACATACTAATGAAAAACTGTTTTTT. Its protein is CASSATGHTNEKLFF. The full variable domain, with the rest looked up from reference TRBV9 and TRBJ1-4, is DSGVTQTPKHLITATGQRVTLRCSPRSGDLSVYWYQQSLDQGLQFLIQYYNGEERAKGNILERFSAQQFPDLHSELNLSSLELGDSALYFCASSATGHTNEKLFFGSGTQLSVL.

Here the CDR3 DNA reads TGTGCCAGCAGCAACCTTCCGGGAGTCTACACCTTC. Translated: CASSNLPGVYTF. The chain has TRBV11-2 and TRBJ1-2; no reliable D call. The CDR3 runs to 12 residues. Germline-derived CDR1 and CDR2 are SGHAT and FQNNGV. The germline V and J ends were trimmed by 5 bases and 10 bases, with 14 bases remaining between them.

The rearrangement joins TRBV9 to TRBJ2-7; 11 bases align to TRBD2. This CDR3 has 15 amino acids. Germline loops: CDR1 SGDLS, CDR2 YYNGEE. Unmatched junction bases numbered 4, after V lost 3 bases and J lost 2 bases. CDR3 DNA: TGTGCCAGCAGCGCCGTAGCGGGGGGGACCTACGAGCAGTACTTC. As protein: CASSAVAGGTYEQYF.

The chain uses TRBV19 and TRBJ2-1, with 9 bases identical to TRBD2. This CDR3 is built from 17 residues. Unmatched junction bases numbered 18, after V lost 5 bases and J lost 10 bases. Germline loops: CDR1 LNHDA, CDR2 SQIVND (reference sequence). The CDR3 protein is CASSLHGSGGPKREQFF. The CDR3 DNA is TGTGCCAGTAGTCTCCATGGTAGCGGGGGCCCGAAGCGAGAGCAGTTCTTC.

The CDR3 protein is CASSPPKQGTEKLFF. CDR3 sequence (DNA): TGTGCCAGCTCACCACCGAAGCAGGGAACTGAAAAACTGTTTTTT. The V call is TRBV18, the J call TRBJ1-4, with D possibly being TRBD1 (5 bases). This CDR3 comprises 15 residues. Germline CDR1 is KGHSH and CDR2 is LQKENI. V dropped 0 bases and J dropped 7 bases, with 12 bases sitting between them.

The chain is built from TRBV19 and TRBJ2-5, with TRBD1 as a possible D gene (6 bases). CDR1 is LNHDA and CDR2 is SQIVND in the germline V gene (reference sequence). The CDR3 contains 13 residues. V was cut by 4 bases and J by 5 bases, with 11 bases left in between. This CDR3 reads CASSRGRGETQYF. The CDR3 DNA reads TGTGCCAGTAGTAGGGGCAGGGGTGAGACCCAGTACTTC. Supplemented by reference TRBV19 and TRBJ2-5, the full variable domain reads DGGITQSPKYLFRKEGQNVTLSCEQNLNHDAMYWYRQDPGQGLRLIYYSQIVNDFQKGDIAEGYSVSREKKESFPLTVTSAQKNPTAFYLCASSRGRGETQYFGPGTRLLVL.

The chain joins TRBV24-1 to TRBJ2-1; D gene unclear. With 6 bases removed from V and 8 bases from J, the gap between germline ends came to 7 bases. The CDR3 spans 11 residues. Looked up from germline, CDR1 is KGHDR and CDR2 is SFDVKD. CDR3: CATSSGHEQFF. For the CDR3, the DNA is TGTGCCACCAGTTCAGGCCATGAGCAGTTCTTC.

This clone was counted once. For the CDR3, the DNA is TGTGCCAGCAGCGTCAACAGGGCTAACACTGAAGCTTTCTTT. The encoded protein is CASSVNRANTEAFF. J is TRBJ1-1 and V is TRBV2; TRBD1 is a possible D gene (6 bases). V was cut by 6 bases and J by 2 bases, with 13 bases left in between. Germline CDR1 is SNHLY and CDR2 is FYNNEI. CDR3 length: 14 amino acids.

The chain links TRBV7-6 to TRBJ1-1; tentative D call: TRBD1 (5 bases). Trimming stripped 7 bases from V and 6 bases from J, with 12 bases between. The CDR3 is made up of 12 amino acids. Germline V lookup: CDR1 SGHVS, CDR2 FNYEAQ. The CDR3 DNA reads TGTGCCAGCACCCCGGGGGACTCTGAAGCTTTCTTT. Translation: CASTPGDSEAFF.

The chain carries TRBV3-1 (or the pseudogene TRBV3-2) and TRBJ1-6; D is ambiguous. The germline V gene encodes CDR1 LGHDT and CDR2 YNNKEL (reference sequence). The CDR3 consists of 14 residues. Trimming removed 1 base at V and 9 bases at J, with 10 bases between. The CDR3 sequence is CASSQASRVSPLHF. In DNA, the CDR3 is TGTGCCAGCAGCCAAGCCTCGAGGGTTTCACCCCTCCACTTT.

This clone was found once. This chain links TRBV7-9 with TRBJ1-2; 7 bases match TRBD1. The CDR3 has 13 amino acids. With V trimmed by 1 base and J by 6 bases, 2 bases remained unmatched. Per germline, CDR1 SEHNR and CDR2 FQNEAQ (reference sequence). In DNA form, the CDR3 reads TGTGCCAGCAGCTTAGAGGGGGCCCATGGCTACACCTTC. It yields the protein CASSLEGAHGYTF. The full variable domain, completed using reference TRBV7-9 and TRBJ1-2, is DTGVSQNPRHKITKRGQNVTFRCDPISEHNRLYWYRQTLGQGPEFLTYFQNEAQLEKSRLLSDRFSAERPKGSFSTLEIQRTEQGDSAMYLCASSLEGAHGYTFGSGTRLTVV.

The CDR3 reads CASSESTNTGELFF. CDR3 DNA: TGTGCCAGCAGTGAGTCAACAAACACCGGGGAGCTGTTTTTT. This chain uses TRBV6-1 with TRBJ2-2; the D is unclear. There are 14 residues in the CDR3. Germline loops: CDR1 MNHNS, CDR2 SASEGT. The germline V and J ends were trimmed by 3 bases and 2 bases, with 7 bases remaining between them.

This sequence joins TRBV5-4 and TRBJ1-5; a weak D match, TRBD1 (5 bases). Germline lookup yields CDR1 SGHNT and CDR2 YYREEE (reference sequence). This CDR3 is 18 amino acids long. Trimming cost V 4 bases and J 1 base, with 21 bases left between them. CDR3 bases: TGTGCCAGCAGCCGGTGGGGGGGAGAGGGTAGAAGCAATCAGCCCCAGCATTTT. Translated: CASSRWGGEGRSNQPQHF.

The rearrangement joins TRBV9 to TRBJ2-1; 12 bases map to TRBD2. Germline V gene data show CDR1 as SGDLS and CDR2 as YYNGEE. The J segment lost 10 bases and the V segment lost 4 bases, leaving 12 bases of the junction unmatched. The CDR3 is made up of 16 amino acids. The CDR3 sequence: CASSRTSGVIRGEQFF. The CDR3 region has the DNA TGTGCCAGCAGCCGGACTAGCGGGGTAATTCGTGGGGAGCAGTTCTTC.

The chain is built from TRBV3-1 (or the pseudogene TRBV3-2) and TRBJ1-6; D gene uncertain. The germline gives CDR1 LGHDT, CDR2 YNNKEL (reference sequence). V was trimmed by 3 bases and J by 0 bases, leaving 15 bases between them. The CDR3 runs 18 residues. CDR3 sequence reads: CASSHPPGVSSYNSPLHF. CDR3 nucleotide sequence: TGTGCCAGCAGCCACCCCCCCGGGGTGAGCTCCTATAATTCACCCCTCCACTTT.

The table lists this clone with a count of one. The rearrangement joins TRBV29-1 to TRBJ2-3; perhaps TRBD2 as D (5 bases). V lost 0 bases to trimming and J lost 2 bases, with 15 bases between them. CDR1 and CDR2 (germline): SQVTM, ANQGSEA. This CDR3 has 16 amino acids. The CDR3 is CSVEDSGRTFTDTQYF. The CDR3 coding sequence is TGCAGCGTTGAAGATTCTGGGAGAACCTTCACAGATACGCAGTATTTT.

The sample holds one count of this clone. The chain joins TRBV5-1 to TRBJ1-2, with a weak D call TRBD1 (6 bases). V was pared by 0 bases and J by 3 bases, with 15 bases between. The CDR3 loop spans 16 amino acids. Per germline, CDR1 SGHRS and CDR2 YFSETQ. CDR3 amino acids: CASSLGRGRRDYGYTF. The CDR3 coding sequence is TGCGCCAGCAGCTTGGGGCGGGGGCGCCGGGACTATGGCTACACCTTC. Looking up the rest from reference TRBV5-1 and TRBJ1-2 gives the full variable domain: KAGVTQTPRYLIKTRGQQVTLSCSPISGHRSVSWYQQTPGQGLQFLFEYFSETQRNKGNFPGRFSGRQFSNSRSEMNVSTLELGDSALYLCASSLGRGRRDYGYTFGSGTRLTVV.

The rearrangement uses TRBV9 and TRBJ2-5; D possibly corresponds to TRBD1 (5 bases). V was clipped by 0 bases and J by 5 bases, with 14 bases between them. The V gene's germline CDR1 is SGDLS and CDR2 YYNGEE. This CDR3 has 15 residues. The CDR3 loop is CASSVDLSGQETQYF. The CDR3 nucleotides are TGTGCCAGCAGCGTAGATCTGTCAGGGCAGGAGACCCAGTACTTC.

The V and J genes are TRBV28 and TRBJ1-2; perhaps TRBD1 as D (5 bases). Trimming took 5 bases from V and 4 from J, leaving 23 bases between them. Germline values: CDR1 MDHEN, CDR2 SYDVKM. This CDR3 region has 17 residues. In DNA, the CDR3 is TGTGCCAGCAGTAGCACGGGAGGGAGGGGACTGATCTATGGCTACACCTTC. It yields the protein CASSSTGGRGLIYGYTF.

The chain combines TRBV3-1 (or the pseudogene TRBV3-2) with TRBJ2-5, with D uncertain. V was pared by 1 base and J by 2 bases, with 8 bases between. Germline values: CDR1 LGHDT, CDR2 YNNKEL (reference sequence). The CDR3 extends over 14 amino acids. The CDR3 sequence is CASSQGADQETQYF. CDR3 bases: TGTGCCAGCAGCCAAGGAGCCGATCAAGAGACCCAGTACTTC.

The chain uses TRBV2 and TRBJ2-1; 7 bases fit TRBD1. CDR1 is SNHLY and CDR2 is FYNNEI in the germline V gene. The CDR3 loop spans 14 amino acids. J lost 2 bases, V lost 8 bases, and 6 bases had no gene match. CDR3 sequence: CASPRDSTYNEQFF. CDR3 sequence (DNA): TGTGCCAGCCCCCGGGACAGTACCTACAATGAGCAGTTCTTC. Using reference TRBV2 and TRBJ2-1 for the parts outside the CDR3, the full variable domain is EPEVTQTPSHQVTQMGQEVILRCVPISNHLYFYWYRQILGQKVEFLVSFYNNEISEKSEIFDDQFSVERPDGSNFTLKIRSTKLEDSAMYFCASPRDSTYNEQFFGPGTRLTVL.